This T cell receptor (beta chain) is drawn from a study of Ad26.COV2.S vaccination and SARS-CoV-2 variants (dated by TCRdb to the early 2020s). Notes on the research overall: Vaccine-arm donors came from COV1001, a multicentre, randomized, double-blind, placebo-controlled phase I-IIa trial of Ad26.COV2.S in healthy adults. Dosing of Ad26.COV2.S was intramuscular, at either 5x10^10 or 1x10^11 viral particles, delivered as one shot or as two shots spaced 56 days apart. Sequencing of the TCRbeta repertoire served to evaluate the specificity and breadth of SARS-CoV-2-reactive T cell receptors following Ad26.COV2.S vaccination. The TCR-sequenced set comprised around 30 samples: around 20 Ad26.COV2.S vaccine recipients, 5 placebo recipients and 8 SARS-CoV-2 convalescent individuals. Trial participants were randomized into five groups of five, in which low-dose or high-dose Ad26.COV2.S was given once or twice, or placebo was given on both occasions. Investigators did not know the trial group allocation while performing experiments and assessing outcomes. The study at large found these results: Comparable non-spike TCR breadth was observed between vaccine and placebo recipients, consistent with only spike being contained in the vaccine. Substantial breadth of spike-specific CD8+ and CD4+ T cell responses was reported after vaccination. Spike-specific TCR breadth was higher in Ad26.COV2.S recipients than in placebo recipients (P = 0.0014). The study was not powered for comparison of responses between vaccine doses or regimens. It was noted by the authors that total T cell responses may have been underestimated by the TCR breadth and depth analyses.

The count of this clone is one. Its antigen remains undetermined. Base qualities were left out, and no much larger clone turns up one base away. The treatment or condition tag for this specimen amounts to: roughly 19 received Ad26.COV2.S at low or high dose, single or two shots; about 5 received placebo; per-sample allocation not given. Repertoires of vaccine and placebo recipients were sequenced from samples taken on day 63 after the first injection. Cohort 1b enrolled 25 or so adults aged 18-55 years at a single site in Boston, USA, between 29 July and 7 August 2020. Ad26.COV2.S was a replication-incompetent adenovirus type 26 vector expressing a prefusion-stabilized SARS-CoV-2 spike protein from the original Wuhan strain. The germline V and J ends show losses of 3 bases and 2 bases respectively, and no gene match explains 8 bases of the junction. CDR1 and CDR2, looked up from the germline V gene (reference sequence), are LNHDA and SQIVND. Inclusive of the bounding cysteine and phenylalanine, the CDR3 is 17 residues long. CDR3 DNA is the only sequence kept; it has 51 bases, read in frame from the first base.

The immunoSEQ Assay was the method used to sequence TCRbeta CDR3 regions. After extraction, genomic DNA underwent amplification by bias-controlled multiplex PCR, followed by high-throughput sequencing. In the paper's pipeline: To quantify the absolute abundance of each unique TCRbeta CDR3 region, sequences were collapsed and filtered. Usable DNA was measured by amplifying reference genes present in all nucleated cells, and TCRbeta template counts were normalized to that usable DNA to estimate T cell fraction. Repertoire TCRs were annotated as SARS-CoV-2-specific when V gene, CDR3 amino acid sequence and J gene were exactly matched to a known reactive TCR set. The reference SARS-CoV-2 TCR set came from MIRA and was filtered for enrichment in COVID-19-positive ImmuneCODE repertoires, removing public or cross-reactive TCRs. Based on the MIRA antigens, annotated TCRs were further analysed at the level of specific ORF or position within ORF. Breadth was defined as the number of annotated unique rearrangements divided by the total number of unique productive rearrangements, and depth was defined as the summed frequency of the annotated unique rearrangements. Two-sided Wilcoxon rank-sum tests were used to compare TCR breadth between groups. In TCRdb, the immuneACCESS table is reduced to in-frame sequences with V and J assigned. These tables do not hold every clone; where another copy was compared, an unresolved V gene accounts for under half, and the others remain unexplained. V, J and clone size derive from that table, while D and trimming were established from the DNA sequence. In this sample the table shows a few hundred thousand clones, roughly 90% of which occur a single time. The top ten clones comprise over 9% of the sample.

Recombination joined TRBV19 with TRBJ2-3, and 10 junctional nucleotides match TRBD2. The sequenced sample was peripheral blood, obtained in a trial of Ad26.COV2.S vaccine versus placebo. The origin of this receptor is a person aged 18-60 years who received the Ad26.COV2.S COVID-19 vaccine or a placebo. CDR3 loop: CASSILAGATPTDTQYF. The sequenced DNA is TGTGCCAGTAGTATTCTAGCGGGAGCAACTCCCACAGATACGCAGTATTTT. With all but the CDR3 taken from the reference TRBV19 and TRBJ2-3 genes, the full variable domain is: DGGITQSPKYLFRKEGQNVTLSCEQNLNHDAMYWYRQDPGQGLRLIYYSQIVNDFQKGDIAEGYSVSREKKESFPLTVTSAQKNPTAFYLCASSILAGATPTDTQYFGPGTRLTVL.